This T cell receptor (beta chain) was recovered during a study of CD8+CD57+ T cells in acquired aplastic anemia. Genomic DNA was employed as the template in profiling TCR beta VDJ and CDR3. One entry per CDR3 protein results from TCRdb running MiXCR on the reads. The data hold roughly 130,000 distinct CDR3 sequences, with 40% to 60% observed a single time. Germline values: CDR1 SGHNT, CDR2 YYREEE (reference sequence). The CDR3 consists of 15 residues. V was clipped by 4 bases and J by 5 bases, with 18 bases between them. This clonotype was counted many times. This sequence joins TRBV5-4 and TRBJ1-2; no clear D gene. Sequenced sample: sorted CD4+, CD8+, or CD8+CD57+ T cells (not recorded which) from PBMCs. The TCR was taken from a human donor in good health, serving as a control. The CDR3: CASSKGGPTNYGYTF. The CDR3 nucleotides are TGTGCCAGCAGCAAGGGAGGGCCGACCAATTATGGCTACACCTTC.